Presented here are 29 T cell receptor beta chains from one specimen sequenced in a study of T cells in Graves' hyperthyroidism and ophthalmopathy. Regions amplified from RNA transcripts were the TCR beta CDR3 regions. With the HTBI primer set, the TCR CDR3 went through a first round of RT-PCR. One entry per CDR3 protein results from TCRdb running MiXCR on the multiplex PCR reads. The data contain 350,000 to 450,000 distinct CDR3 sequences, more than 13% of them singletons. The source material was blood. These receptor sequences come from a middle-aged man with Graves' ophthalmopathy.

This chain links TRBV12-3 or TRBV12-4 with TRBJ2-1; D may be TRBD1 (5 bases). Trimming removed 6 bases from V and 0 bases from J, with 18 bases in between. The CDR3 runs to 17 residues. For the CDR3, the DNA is TGTGCCAGCAGCCTTGGGGCCTCCGGAACCTCCTACAATGAGCAGTTCTTC. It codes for CASSLGASGTSYNEQFF.

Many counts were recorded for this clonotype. CDR3 nucleotide sequence: TGTGCCAGCAGTTCCCGGGTTTTAGGGCCTGGAGGCTATGGCTACACCTTC. Translation: CASSSRVLGPGGYGYTF. V and J are TRBV7-8 and TRBJ1-2, with D uncertain. Trimming removed 6 bases at V and 4 bases at J, with 24 bases between. The CDR3 runs 17 residues. Per the germline V gene, CDR1 is SGHVS and CDR2 is FQNEAQ.

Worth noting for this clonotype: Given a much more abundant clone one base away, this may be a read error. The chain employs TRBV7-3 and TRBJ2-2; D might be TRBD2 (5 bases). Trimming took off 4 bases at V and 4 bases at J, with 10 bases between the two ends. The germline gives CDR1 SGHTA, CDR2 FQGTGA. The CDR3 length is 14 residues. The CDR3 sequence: CASSCSRGTGELFF. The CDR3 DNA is TGTGCCAGCAGCTGCTCCCGGGGCACCGGGGAGCTGTTTTTT. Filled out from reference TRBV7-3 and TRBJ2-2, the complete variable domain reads GAGVSQTPSNKVTEKGKYVELRCDPISGHTALYWYRQSLGQGPEFLIYFQGTGAADDSGLPNDRFFAVRPEGSVSTLKIQRTERGDSAVYLCASSCSRGTGELFFGEGSRLTVL.

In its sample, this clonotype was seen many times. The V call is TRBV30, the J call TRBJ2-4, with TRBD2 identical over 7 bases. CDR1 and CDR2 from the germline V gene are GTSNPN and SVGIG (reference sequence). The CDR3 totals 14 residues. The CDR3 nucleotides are TGTGCTTTCGGCACGGGAGGCCCCAAAAACATTCAGTACTTC. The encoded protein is CAFGTGGPKNIQYF.

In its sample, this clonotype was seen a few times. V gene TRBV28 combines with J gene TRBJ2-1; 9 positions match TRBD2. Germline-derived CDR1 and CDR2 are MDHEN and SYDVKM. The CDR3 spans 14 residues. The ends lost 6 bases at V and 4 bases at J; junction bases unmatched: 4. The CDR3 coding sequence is TGTGCCAGCAGAACGCTAGCGGGATACAATGAGCAGTTCTTC. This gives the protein CASRTLAGYNEQFF.

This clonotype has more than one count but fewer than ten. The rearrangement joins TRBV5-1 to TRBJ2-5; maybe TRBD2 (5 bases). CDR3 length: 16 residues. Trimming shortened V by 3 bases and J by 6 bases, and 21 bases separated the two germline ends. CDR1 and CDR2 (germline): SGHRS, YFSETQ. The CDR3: CASSSTIDREGKTQYF. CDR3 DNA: TGCGCCAGCAGCTCAACGATCGACCGCGAGGGAAAGACCCAGTACTTC.

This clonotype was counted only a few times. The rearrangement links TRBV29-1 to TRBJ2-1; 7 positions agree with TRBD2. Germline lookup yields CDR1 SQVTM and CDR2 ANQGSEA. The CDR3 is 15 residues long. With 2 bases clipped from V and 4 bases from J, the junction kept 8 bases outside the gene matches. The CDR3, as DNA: TGCAGCGTTGAATTGTGGGAGGGCCCTTACAATGAGCAGTTCTTC. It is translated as CSVELWEGPYNEQFF.

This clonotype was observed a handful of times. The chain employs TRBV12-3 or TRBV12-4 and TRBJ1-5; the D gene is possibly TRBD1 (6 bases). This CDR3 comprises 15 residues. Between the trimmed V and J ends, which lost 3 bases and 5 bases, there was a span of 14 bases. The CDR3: CASSFTVGAHQPQHF. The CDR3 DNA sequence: TGTGCCAGCAGTTTCACCGTGGGGGCTCATCAGCCCCAGCATTTT.

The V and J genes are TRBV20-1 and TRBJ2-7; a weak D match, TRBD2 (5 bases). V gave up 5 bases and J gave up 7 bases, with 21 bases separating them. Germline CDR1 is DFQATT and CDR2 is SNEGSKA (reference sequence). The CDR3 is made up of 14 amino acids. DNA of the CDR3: TGCAGTGCTCGAATACCGAGGGCGTCGTCGGAGCAGTACTTC. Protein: CSARIPRASSEQYF.

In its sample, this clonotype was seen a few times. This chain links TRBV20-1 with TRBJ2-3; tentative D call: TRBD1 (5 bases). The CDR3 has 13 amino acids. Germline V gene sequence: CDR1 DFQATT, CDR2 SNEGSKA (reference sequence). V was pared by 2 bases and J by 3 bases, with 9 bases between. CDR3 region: CSARQGSTDTQYF. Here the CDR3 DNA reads TGCAGTGCTAGACAGGGTTCGACAGATACGCAGTATTTT.

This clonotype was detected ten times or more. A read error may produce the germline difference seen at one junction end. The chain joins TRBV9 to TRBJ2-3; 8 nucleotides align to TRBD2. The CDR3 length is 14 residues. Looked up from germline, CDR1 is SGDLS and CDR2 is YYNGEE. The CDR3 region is CASSRAGGTDTQYF. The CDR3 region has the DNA TGCGCCAGCAGCCGAGCGGGAGGCACAGATACGCAGTATTTT.

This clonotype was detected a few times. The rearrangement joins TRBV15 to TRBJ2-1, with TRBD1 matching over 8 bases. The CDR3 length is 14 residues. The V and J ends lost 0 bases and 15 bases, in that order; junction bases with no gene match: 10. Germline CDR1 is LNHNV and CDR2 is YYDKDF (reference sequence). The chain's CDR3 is CATSREGVRTGLFF. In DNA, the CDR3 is TGTGCCACCAGCAGAGAAGGCGTACGGACAGGGTTGTTCTTC.

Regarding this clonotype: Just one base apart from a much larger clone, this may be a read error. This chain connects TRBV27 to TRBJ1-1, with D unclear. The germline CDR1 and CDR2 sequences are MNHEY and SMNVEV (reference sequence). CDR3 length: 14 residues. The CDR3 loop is CAGSSIRLAAEAFF. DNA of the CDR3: TGTGCCGGCAGTTCCATCAGACTTGCCGCTGAAGCTTTCTTT.

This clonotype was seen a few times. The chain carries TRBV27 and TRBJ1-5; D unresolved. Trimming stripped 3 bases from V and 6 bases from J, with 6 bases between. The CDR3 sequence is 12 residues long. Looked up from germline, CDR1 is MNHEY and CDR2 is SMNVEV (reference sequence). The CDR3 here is CASSFVSQPQHF. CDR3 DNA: TGTGCCAGCAGTTTTGTGAGTCAGCCCCAGCATTTT.

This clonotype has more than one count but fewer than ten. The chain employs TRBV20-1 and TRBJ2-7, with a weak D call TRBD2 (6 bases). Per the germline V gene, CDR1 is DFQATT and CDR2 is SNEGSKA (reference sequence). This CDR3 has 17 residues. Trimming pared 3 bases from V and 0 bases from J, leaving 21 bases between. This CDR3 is CSARFLAHTKYSYEQYF. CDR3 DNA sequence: TGCAGTGCTAGGTTCCTAGCGCACACAAAGTACTCCTACGAGCAGTACTTC.

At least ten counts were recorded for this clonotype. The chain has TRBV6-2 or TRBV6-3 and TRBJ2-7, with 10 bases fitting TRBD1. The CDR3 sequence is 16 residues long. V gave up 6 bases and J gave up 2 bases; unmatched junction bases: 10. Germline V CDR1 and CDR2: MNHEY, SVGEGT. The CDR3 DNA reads TGTGCCAGCAGCCTTCAGGGACAGGGGAGCGCCTACGAGCAGTACTTC. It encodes CASSLQGQGSAYEQYF.

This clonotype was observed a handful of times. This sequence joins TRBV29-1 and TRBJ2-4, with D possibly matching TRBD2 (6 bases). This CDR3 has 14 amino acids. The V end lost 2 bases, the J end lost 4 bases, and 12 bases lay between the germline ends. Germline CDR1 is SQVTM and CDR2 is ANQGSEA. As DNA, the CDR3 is TGCAGCGTTGAAAGCGGGCCCCCGAAAAACATTCAGTACTTC. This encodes CSVESGPPKNIQYF.

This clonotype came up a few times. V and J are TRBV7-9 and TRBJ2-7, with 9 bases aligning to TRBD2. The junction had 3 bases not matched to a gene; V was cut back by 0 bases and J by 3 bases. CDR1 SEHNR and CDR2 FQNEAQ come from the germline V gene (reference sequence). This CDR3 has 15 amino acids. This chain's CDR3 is CASSLAAGGHYEQYF. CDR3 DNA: TGTGCCAGCAGCTTAGCTGCGGGAGGGCACTACGAGCAGTACTTC.

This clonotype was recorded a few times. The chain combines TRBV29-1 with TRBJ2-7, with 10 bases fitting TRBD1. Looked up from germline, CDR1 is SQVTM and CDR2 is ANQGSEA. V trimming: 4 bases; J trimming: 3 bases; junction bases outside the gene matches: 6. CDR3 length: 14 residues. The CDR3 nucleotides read TGCAGCGTTGGGTCGGGACAGGGGATCTACGAGCAGTACTTC. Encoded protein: CSVGSGQGIYEQYF.

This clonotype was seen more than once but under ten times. In nucleotides, the CDR3 is TGTGCCAGCAGCTTAGCCGTCTTCGCGGATTCACCCCTCCACTTT. Translating it yields CASSLAVFADSPLHF. The V call is TRBV7-8, the J call TRBJ1-6; D not certain. The germline V gene has CDR1 SGHVS and CDR2 FQNEAQ. V shed 0 bases and J shed 8 bases, with 11 bases lying between them. The CDR3 is 15 amino acids.

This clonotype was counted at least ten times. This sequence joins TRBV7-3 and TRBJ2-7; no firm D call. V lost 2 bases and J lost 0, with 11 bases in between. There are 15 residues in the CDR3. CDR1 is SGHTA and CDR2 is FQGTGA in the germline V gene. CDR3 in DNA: TGTGCCAGCAGCTTAGGCAGCAGGAACTCCTACGAGCAGTACTTC. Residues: CASSLGSRNSYEQYF.

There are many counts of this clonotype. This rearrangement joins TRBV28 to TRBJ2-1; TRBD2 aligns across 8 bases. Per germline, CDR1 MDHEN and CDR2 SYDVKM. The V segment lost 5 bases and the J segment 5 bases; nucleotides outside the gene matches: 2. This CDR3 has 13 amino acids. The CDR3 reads CASSQAGDNEQFF. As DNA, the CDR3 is TGTGCCAGCAGTCAAGCGGGGGACAATGAGCAGTTCTTC.

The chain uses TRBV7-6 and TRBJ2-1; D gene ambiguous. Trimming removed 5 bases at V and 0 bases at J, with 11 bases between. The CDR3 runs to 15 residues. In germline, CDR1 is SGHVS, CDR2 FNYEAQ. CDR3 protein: CASSPVVSSYNEQFF. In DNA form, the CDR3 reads TGTGCCAGCAGCCCCGTTGTTAGCTCCTACAATGAGCAGTTCTTC.

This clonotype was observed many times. CDR3 bases: TGTGCCAGCAGTTCCGGACAGGACTATGGCTACACCTTC. Translating gives CASSSGQDYGYTF. The V gene is TRBV28, the J gene TRBJ1-2; 7 bases align to TRBD1. The CDR3 length is 13 residues. Trimming cost V 4 bases and J 3 bases; bases outside gene matches: 2. CDR1 and CDR2 from the germline V gene are MDHEN and SYDVKM.

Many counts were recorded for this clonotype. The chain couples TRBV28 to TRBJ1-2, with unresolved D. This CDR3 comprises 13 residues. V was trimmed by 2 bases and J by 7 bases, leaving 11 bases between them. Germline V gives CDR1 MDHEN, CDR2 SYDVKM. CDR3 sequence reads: CASSLGSPPGYTF. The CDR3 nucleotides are TGTGCCAGCAGTTTAGGAAGCCCACCTGGCTACACCTTC.

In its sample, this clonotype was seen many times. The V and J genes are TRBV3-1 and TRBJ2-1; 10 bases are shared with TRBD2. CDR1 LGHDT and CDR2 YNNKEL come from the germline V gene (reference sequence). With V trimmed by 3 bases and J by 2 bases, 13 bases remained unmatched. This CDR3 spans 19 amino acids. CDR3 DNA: TGTGCCAGCAGCCACAGCGGGAGGGTTTCGGGGATAGCCTACAATGAGCAGTTCTTC. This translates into CASSHSGRVSGIAYNEQFF.

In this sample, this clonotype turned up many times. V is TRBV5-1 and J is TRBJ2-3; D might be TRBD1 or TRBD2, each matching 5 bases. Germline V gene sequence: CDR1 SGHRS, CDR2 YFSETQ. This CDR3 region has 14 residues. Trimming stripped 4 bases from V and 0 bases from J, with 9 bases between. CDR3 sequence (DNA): TGCGCCAGCAGCGGGGGACGGAGCACAGATACGCAGTATTTT. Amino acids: CASSGGRSTDTQYF.

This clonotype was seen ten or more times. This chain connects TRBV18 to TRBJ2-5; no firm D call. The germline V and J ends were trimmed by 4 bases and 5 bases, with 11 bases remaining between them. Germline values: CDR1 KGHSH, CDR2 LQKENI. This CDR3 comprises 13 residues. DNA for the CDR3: TGTGCCAGCTCACTCGACCCCCGGGAGACCCAGTACTTC. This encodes CASSLDPRETQYF. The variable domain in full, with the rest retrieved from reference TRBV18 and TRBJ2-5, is NAGVMQNPRHLVRRRGQEARLRCSPMKGHSHVYWYRQLPEEGLKFMVYLQKENIIDESGMPKERFSAEFPKEGPSILRIQQVVRGDSAAYFCASSLDPRETQYFGPGTRLLVL.

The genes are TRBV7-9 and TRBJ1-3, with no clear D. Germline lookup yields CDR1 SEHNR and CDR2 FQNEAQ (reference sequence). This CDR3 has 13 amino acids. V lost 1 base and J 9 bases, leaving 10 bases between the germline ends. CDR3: CASSLDGLTTIYF. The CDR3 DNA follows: TGTGCCAGCAGCTTAGATGGGTTGACCACCATATATTTT.